This is a list of T cell receptor beta chains from one sample in a study. TCRdb reprocessed the multiplex PCR reads via MiXCR and lists one record per CDR3 protein. The top ten hold 7.2% of the sample, which has about 890 distinct CDR3 sequences, about 16% seen once. Sequencing used Tregs sorted from blood. The receptors stem from a female donor with breast cancer. Each CDR3 is given with its conserved first and last residue. The order of the fields is clone size, J gene, CDR3 length, D gene, V gene, CDR3 protein, CDR3 DNA. A D gene is named only where the DNA matches it firmly. Clone size, where shown, is once, few, many, or a class for clones that have expanded.

>NA|TRBJ1-2|14|NA|TRBV12-3/TRBV12-4
CASSSSRDGYGYTF
TGTGCCAGCAGTTCTAGCAGGGATGGCTATGGCTACACCTTC
>NA|TRBJ1-2|15|TRBD1|TRBV12-3/TRBV12-4
CASRDRERNNYGYTF
TGTGCCAGCCGGGACAGAGAACGGAATAACTATGGCTACACCTTC
>large|TRBJ1-2|13|NA|TRBV12-3/TRBV12-4
CASRTVGAYGYTF
TGTGCCAGCAGAACAGTTGGGGCTTATGGCTACACCTTC
>few|TRBJ1-2|13|NA|TRBV12-3/TRBV12-4
CASSFLGEDGYTF
TGTGCCAGCAGTTTTCTAGGCGAGGATGGCTACACCTTC
>large|TRBJ1-2|15|TRBD1|TRBV12-3/TRBV12-4
CASSIRQGSPRGYTF
TGTGCCAGCAGTATAAGACAGGGGAGCCCTCGGGGCTACACCTTC
>large|TRBJ1-2|11|NA|TRBV12-3/TRBV12-4
CASSFGYGYTF
TGTGCCAGCAGTTTCGGGTATGGCTACACCTTC
>few|TRBJ1-2|14|NA|TRBV12-3/TRBV12-4
CASSLGRRFYGYTF
TGTGCCAGCAGTTTGGGCAGGAGATTCTATGGCTACACCTTC
>large|TRBJ1-2|13|NA|TRBV12-3/TRBV12-4
CASSLVGLGGYTF
TGTGCCAGCAGTTTGGTGGGGCTGGGCGGCTACACCTTC
>large|TRBJ1-2|10|NA|TRBV12-3/TRBV12-4
CASSLYGYTF
TGTGCCAGCAGTCTTTATGGCTACACCTTC
>large|TRBJ1-2|15|TRBD1|TRBV12-3/TRBV12-4
CASSRGTGTNYGYTF
TGTGCCAGCAGTCGCGGGACAGGAACTAACTATGGCTACACCTTC
>large|TRBJ1-2|16|TRBD1|TRBV12-3/TRBV12-4
CASSLALSGTGHGYTF
TGTGCCAGCAGTTTAGCGCTATCCGGGACAGGGCATGGCTACACCTTC
>medium-sized|TRBJ1-2|15|TRBD1|TRBV12-3/TRBV12-4
CASSLPGQGVYGYTF
TGTGCCAGCAGTTTACCCGGACAGGGAGTCTATGGCTACACCTTC
>large|TRBJ1-2|11|NA|TRBV12-3/TRBV12-4
CASTRWDGYTF
TGTGCCAGCACCCGTTGGGATGGCTACACCTTC
>NA|TRBJ1-2|14|NA|TRBV12-3/TRBV12-4
CASSLFPSNYGYTF
TGTGCCAGCAGTTTGTTCCCCTCTAACTATGGCTACACCTTC
>large|TRBJ1-2|14|NA|TRBV12-3/TRBV12-4
CASSPRRPWHGYTF
TGTGCCAGCAGTCCGCGTCGACCCTGGCATGGCTACACCTTC
>NA|TRBJ1-2|14|TRBD1|TRBV12-3/TRBV12-4
CASRQTGVRYGYTF
TGTGCCAGCAGACAGACAGGGGTTCGGTATGGCTACACCTTC
>many|TRBJ1-2|16|NA|TRBV12-3/TRBV12-4
CASSLSTEGASYGYTF
TGTGCCAGCAGTCTATCCACAGAGGGCGCGTCCTACGGCTACACCTTC
>large|TRBJ1-2|13|NA|TRBV12-3/TRBV12-4
CASSSGTIYGYTF
TGTGCCAGCAGTTCGGGGACAATCTATGGCTACACCTTC
>large|TRBJ1-2|15|NA|TRBV12-3/TRBV12-4
CASSSGVRPSYGYTF
TGTGCCAGCAGTTCCGGGGTCCGACCCTCCTATGGCTACACCTTC
>medium-sized|TRBJ1-2|14|NA|TRBV12-3/TRBV12-4
CASSSPPTIYGYTF
TGTGCCAGCAGTTCCCCGCCGACAATCTATGGCTACACCTTC
>large|TRBJ1-2|14|NA|TRBV12-3/TRBV12-4
CASTVGQFNYGYTF
TGTGCCAGCACCGTGGGGCAGTTTAACTATGGCTACACCTTC
>large|TRBJ1-2|13|NA|TRBV12-3/TRBV12-4
CASSSLTGYGYTF
TGTGCCAGCAGTTCCCTAACAGGTTATGGCTACACCTTC
>NA|TRBJ1-2|15|NA|TRBV12-3/TRBV12-4
CASSFRSGQHYGYTF
TGTGCCAGCAGTTTCAGGTCTGGGCAGCACTATGGCTACACCTTC
>NA|TRBJ1-2|13|NA|TRBV12-3/TRBV12-4
CASSFGNNYGYTF
TGTGCCAGCAGTTTCGGGAACAACTATGGCTACACCTTC
>NA|TRBJ1-2|15|TRBD1|TRBV12-3/TRBV12-4
CASRGPPGQGYGYTF
TGTGCCAGCAGAGGGCCTCCGGGACAGGGCTATGGCTACACCTTC
>large|TRBJ1-2|15|TRBD1|TRBV12-3/TRBV12-4
CASSPGTGGLYGYTF
TGTGCCAGCAGTCCCGGGACAGGTGGGCTCTATGGCTACACCTTC
>many|TRBJ1-2|14|TRBD1|TRBV12-3/TRBV12-4
CASSPATGVYGYTF
TGTGCCAGCAGTCCAGCTACAGGGGTCTATGGCTACACCTTC
>many|TRBJ1-2|15|TRBD1|TRBV12-3/TRBV12-4
CASSQDLGQGGSGTF
TGTGCCAGCAGTCAAGACCTCGGACAGGGAGGGTCTGGCACCTTC
>NA|TRBJ1-2|15|TRBD1|TRBV12-3/TRBV12-4
CASSLGRGQAYGYTF
TGTGCCAGCAGTTTAGGAAGGGGACAGGCTTATGGCTACACCTTC
>large|TRBJ1-2|15|TRBD1|TRBV12-3/TRBV12-4
CASSHSGTGVGGYTF
TGTGCCAGCAGTCATAGTGGGACAGGGGTCGGAGGCTACACCTTC
>large|TRBJ1-2|14|NA|TRBV12-3/TRBV12-4
CASSLASEGRGYTF
TGTGCCAGCAGTTTAGCGTCGGAGGGCCGCGGCTACACCTTC
>NA|TRBJ1-2|12|NA|TRBV12-3/TRBV12-4
CASSLQGYGYTF
TGTGCCAGCAGTTTACAGGGTTATGGCTACACCTTC
>large|TRBJ1-2|14|NA|TRBV12-3/TRBV12-4
CASSFRFAGDGYTF
TGTGCCAGCAGTTTTCGGTTTGCAGGGGATGGCTACACCTTC
>NA|TRBJ1-2|16|NA|TRBV12-3/TRBV12-4
CASSLQGGSGGYGYTF
TGTGCCAGCAGTTTACAGGGAGGGAGCGGAGGCTATGGCTACACCTTC
>medium-sized|TRBJ1-2|11|NA|TRBV12-3/TRBV12-4
CATLTNYGYTF
TGTGCCACCCTGACCAACTATGGCTACACCTTC
>NA|TRBJ1-2|15|TRBD1|TRBV12-3/TRBV12-4
CASRLGTGSNYGYTF
TGTGCCAGCAGACTCGGGACAGGCAGTAACTATGGCTACACCTTC
>medium-sized|TRBJ1-2|16|NA|TRBV12-3/TRBV12-4
CASRAHWGVGLYGYTF
TGTGCCAGCAGGGCCCACTGGGGAGTGGGACTTTATGGCTACACCTTC
>large|TRBJ1-2|15|NA|TRBV12-5
CASGERMGQIYGYTF
TGTGCTAGTGGTGAAAGGATGGGACAAATCTATGGCTACACCTTC
>NA|TRBJ1-2|14|NA|TRBV12-3/TRBV12-4
CASSLREGNYGYTF
TGTGCTAGCAGTTTACGCGAAGGAAACTATGGCTACACCTTC
>large|TRBJ1-2|14|TRBD1|TRBV12-3/TRBV12-4
CASRLDRGGYGYTF
TGTGCCAGCAGACTCGACAGGGGAGGATATGGCTACACCTTC
>large|TRBJ1-2|16|NA|TRBV12-3/TRBV12-4
CASSFGLGEADYGYTF
TGTGCCAGCAGTTTCGGGCTAGGGGAGGCGGACTATGGCTACACCTTC
>medium-sized|TRBJ1-2|16|NA|TRBV12-3/TRBV12-4
CASSLQGGDGGYGYTF
TGTGCCAGCAGTTTACAGGGAGGGGACGGAGGCTATGGCTACACCTTC
>large|TRBJ1-2|13|TRBD1|TRBV12-3/TRBV12-4
CAIETGRDPGYTF
TGTGCCATCGAGACAGGGAGGGACCCTGGCTACACCTTC
>large|TRBJ1-2|13|NA|TRBV12-3/TRBV12-4
CASRSTENYGYTF
TGTGCCAGCAGATCGACAGAGAACTATGGCTACACCTTC
>large|TRBJ1-2|13|NA|TRBV12-3/TRBV12-4
CASSFRDNYGYTF
TGTGCCAGCAGTTTCAGAGATAACTATGGCTACACCTTC
>medium-sized|TRBJ1-2|16|NA|TRBV12-3/TRBV12-4
CASSFGPRGTNYGYTF
TGTGCCAGCAGTTTTGGCCCGCGGGGAACCAACTATGGCTACACCTTC
>large|TRBJ1-2|13|NA|TRBV12-3/TRBV12-4
CASNKDRYYGYTF
TGTGCCAGCAATAAGGACCGCTACTATGGCTACACCTTC
>few|TRBJ1-2|13|NA|TRBV12-3/TRBV12-4
CASGLQIFYGYTF
TGTGCCAGCGGTCTGCAGATCTTCTATGGCTACACCTTC
>large|TRBJ1-2|14|NA|TRBV12-3/TRBV12-4
CAITSAHRVYGYTF
TGTGCCATCACCAGCGCTCACAGGGTCTATGGCTACACCTTC
>many|TRBJ1-2|12|NA|TRBV12-3/TRBV12-4
CASSLSRSGYTF
TGTGCCAGCAGTTTATCGAGGTCCGGCTACACCTTC
>NA|TRBJ1-2|14|TRBD1|TRBV12-3/TRBV12-4
CASSLGQGNYGYTF
TGTGCCAGCAGTTTGGGACAGGGAAACTATGGCTACACCTTC
>large|TRBJ1-2|16|NA|TRBV12-3/TRBV12-4
CASSPGYDRLNYGYTF
TGTGCCAGCAGTCCTGGTTACGACCGCCTTAACTATGGCTACACCTTC
>few|TRBJ1-2|15|TRBD1|TRBV12-3/TRBV12-4
CASSLKGTGTYGYTF
TGTGCCAGCAGTTTGAAGGGGACAGGCACCTATGGCTACACCTTC